Below, 8 T cell receptor beta chains from the same sample are listed, as sequenced in a study of graft-versus-host responses after intestinal transplantation (dated by TCRdb to 2020 to 2022). The time point label on this specimen signifies: cells obtained before transplantation from donor or recipient. The antigens for these receptors are not known. The library was made by the immunoSEQ multiplex PCR assay. Not all clones reach the TCRdb copy of this immuneACCESS table, which keeps in-frame sequences only. Checked studies attribute under half of the gap to unresolved V genes and leave the rest unexplained. For this sample the table gives tens of thousands of clones, of which 94% were detected only once. Jointly, the top ten make up approximately 0.19% of the sample. Sequenced here: unstimulated CD4+ T cells sorted from spleen or lymph node cells, sampled before transplant. These receptors were taken from a human donor who was the organ donor for an intestinal transplant.

V usage is TRBV7-8 and J usage is TRBJ2-7, with 8 nucleotides matching TRBD1. Germline CDR1 SGHVS, CDR2 FQNEAQ. CDR3 length: 17 amino acids. V lost 3 bases to trimming and J lost 4 bases; unmatched junction nucleotides: 14. The CDR3 sequence: CASSFRGQDLLGYEQYF. CDR3 nucleotides: TGTGCCAGCAGCTTCAGGGGACAGGATCTGCTGGGGTACGAGCAGTACTTC. Filled out from reference TRBV7-8 and TRBJ2-7, the complete variable domain reads GAGVSQSPRYKVAKRGQDVALRCDPISGHVSLFWYQQALGQGPEFLTYFQNEAQLDKSGLPSDRFFAERPEGSVSTLKIQRTQQEDSAVYLCASSFRGQDLLGYEQYFGPGTRLTVT.

The V call is TRBV4-1, the J call TRBJ1-1; D is undetermined. The CDR3 runs 13 residues. V was cut by 4 bases and J by 3 bases, with 9 bases left in between. CDR1 is MGHRA, CDR2 YSYEKL, per germline. The CDR3 bases are TGCGCCAGCAGCCGGTCGCGGTACACTGAAGCTTTCTTT. Protein: CASSRSRYTEAFF.

This chain connects TRBV19 to TRBJ2-5; 8 bases fit TRBD1. The end of the DNA is better explained by TRBJ2-7, so the J call may be wrong. Germline values: CDR1 LNHDA, CDR2 SQIVND (reference sequence). The CDR3 is made up of 14 amino acids. The CDR3 sequence: CASSIQGADYEQYF. The CDR3 nucleotides are TGTGCCAGTAGTATCCAGGGGGCGGACTACGAGCAGTACTTC.

The chain couples TRBV11-3 to TRBJ2-3; TRBD2 is a possible D gene (6 bases). The CDR3 length is 15 residues. Trimming pared 2 bases from V and 0 bases from J, leaving 9 bases between. Looked up from germline, CDR1 is SGHNT and CDR2 is YENEEA. The CDR3 here is CASSLFGGSTDTQYF. CDR3 sequence (DNA): TGTGCCAGCAGCTTATTCGGGGGTAGCACAGATACGCAGTATTTT.

The chain couples TRBV18 to TRBJ2-1, with 15 positions matching TRBD2. Germline V lookup: CDR1 KGHSH, CDR2 LQKENI. This CDR3 is built from 19 residues. Unmatched junction bases numbered 17, after V lost 6 bases and J lost 8 bases. CDR3 protein: CASSLVRTSGGASSDEQFF. The DNA for the CDR3 is TGTGCCAGCTCCCTCGTTAGGACTAGCGGGGGGGCGAGCTCCGATGAGCAGTTCTTC.

The chain has TRBV5-1 and TRBJ2-3; D is uncertain. Trimming stripped 0 bases from V and 0 bases from J, with 8 bases between. This CDR3 contains 15 residues. Per germline, CDR1 SGHRS and CDR2 YFSETQ. The CDR3 is CASSLDSGSTDTQYF. For the CDR3, the DNA is TGCGCCAGCAGCTTGGATTCCGGCAGCACAGATACGCAGTATTTT.

This clone occurred once. The V gene is TRBV5-1, the J gene TRBJ2-3; D perhaps matches TRBD1 (5 bases). The CDR3 runs to 13 residues. V was shortened by 5 bases and J by 1 base, with 8 bases between the two germline ends. The V gene's germline CDR1 is SGHRS and CDR2 YFSETQ. DNA for the CDR3: TGCGCCAGCAGGCAGGGTGGCACAGATACGCAGTATTTT. The encoded protein is CASRQGGTDTQYF. The entire variable domain, with the rest obtained from reference TRBV5-1 and TRBJ2-3, is as follows: KAGVTQTPRYLIKTRGQQVTLSCSPISGHRSVSWYQQTPGQGLQFLFEYFSETQRNKGNFPGRFSGRQFSNSRSEMNVSTLELGDSALYLCASRQGGTDTQYFGPGTRLTVL.

The J gene is TRBJ1-5, the V gene TRBV18; D call uncertain. V was clipped by 3 bases and J by 5 bases, with 14 bases between them. CDR1 is KGHSH, CDR2 LQKENI, per germline. This CDR3 has 15 amino acids. In nucleotides, the CDR3 is TGTGCCAGCTCACCCTGGGCGCGTGGGGATCAGCCCCAGCATTTT. Its translation is CASSPWARGDQPQHF.